The TCR beta chain described here comes from a study of long-term antiretroviral therapy in people with HIV. General study points: Repertoires with HIV possessed tighter CDR3 length spans than those of controls. Specimen acquisition occurred between about 2003 and 2018, potentially under older ART regimens. Although diversity increased after ART, it remained lower than in transplant donor controls.

Samples were assayed with immunoSEQ v3.0 at survey level. Data came from immunoSEQ multiplex PCR; TCRdb stores just in-frame clones and leaves some out. The sample has over 20,000 clones, more than 75% seen once; the top ten hold about 3.3%. V lost 5 bases, J lost 2 bases, and 10 bases stayed unmatched. CDR3 length: 16 residues. In germline, CDR1 is MDHEN, CDR2 SYDVKM. Worth noting for this clone: The antigen is unknown.

Every donor contributed at least one pre-ART and at least two post-ART PBMC samples. The receptor was derived from a woman between 50 and 59 years old with HIV. The genes are TRBV28 and TRBJ1-1; the match to TRBD1 covers 8 bases. The starting material was unsorted PBMCs, obtained approximately 2.5 years after starting antiretroviral therapy. The CDR3 region has the DNA TGTGCCAGCAGTCCCTCCGTCGGACAGGGTAACACTGAAGCTTTCTTT. Protein: CASSPSVGQGNTEAFF. The full variable domain, with the rest looked up from reference TRBV28 and TRBJ1-1, is DVKVTQSSRYLVKRTGEKVFLECVQDMDHENMFWYRQDPGLGLRLIYFSYDVKMKEKGDIPEGYSVSREKKERFSLILESASTNQTSMYLCASSPSVGQGNTEAFFGQGTRLTVV.